The 8 T cell receptor beta chains reported below all come from one sample, sequenced in a study of blood T cells in healthy people across ages. Together with a sample-barcoded 5' primer, a J-beta primer mix was included in a second PCR lasting about 6 to 11 cycles. TCRdb called the 5' RACE reads again in MiXCR, with one record for every CDR3 protein. The table lists around 970,000 distinct CDR3 sequences, roughly 51% of them singletons. What was sequenced was blood. The source is a woman aged 60-70 years in good health.

This clonotype was recorded many times. The J gene is TRBJ2-5, the V gene TRBV29-1, with D perhaps TRBD2 (6 bases). The CDR3 runs to 13 residues. The germline V and J ends were trimmed by 4 bases and 2 bases, with 11 bases remaining between them. Looked up from germline, CDR1 is SQVTM and CDR2 is ANQGSEA. The chain's CDR3 is CSVGSGLQETQYF. The CDR3 nucleotides are TGCAGCGTTGGGTCGGGACTTCAAGAGACCCAGTACTTC.

The genes are TRBV6-6 and TRBJ2-2, with 8 bases lining up with TRBD1. Germline lookup yields CDR1 MNHNY and CDR2 SVGAGI (reference sequence). Trimming at V came to 0 bases and at J to 6 bases, leaving 6 bases not matched to a gene. The CDR3 is made up of 16 amino acids. In DNA form, the CDR3 reads TGTGCCAGCAGTTACTCAGGCGGGACAGGATCCGGGGAGCTGTTTTTT. Translated: CASSYSGGTGSGELFF.

The chain recombines TRBV10-3 with TRBJ2-3; either TRBD1 or TRBD2 may supply D (6 bases each). The CDR3 loop spans 15 amino acids. With 5 bases removed from V and 2 bases from J, the gap between germline ends came to 14 bases. Germline loops: CDR1 ENHRY, CDR2 SYGVKD. CDR3 nucleotide sequence: TGTGCCATCAGTAGGGGGGCGGGGTACACAGATACGCAGTATTTT. Its translation is CAISRGAGYTDTQYF.

The chain carries TRBV27 and TRBJ2-4, with 8 bases that match TRBD1. Losses at the gene ends were 3 bases for V and 11 bases for J; bases not matched to a gene: 3. The V gene's germline CDR1 is MNHEY and CDR2 SMNVEV (reference sequence). The CDR3 is 12 amino acids. Here the CDR3 DNA reads TGTGCCAGCAGTTTCCTGACAGGGGTTCAGTACTTC. The encoded protein is CASSFLTGVQYF.

The V call is TRBV6-6, the J call TRBJ2-7; 7 nucleotides agree with TRBD1. This CDR3 has 15 residues. The germline gives CDR1 MNHNY, CDR2 SVGAGI (reference sequence). With V trimmed by 2 bases and J by 7 bases, 11 bases remained unmatched. Here the CDR3 reads CASSYRGQSDNEQYF. The CDR3 bases are TGTGCCAGCAGTTACAGGGGACAGAGTGACAATGAGCAGTACTTC.

CDR3 amino acids: CATSATHEATEAFF. The CDR3 nucleotides read TGTGCCACCAGTGCCACCCATGAAGCGACTGAAGCTTTCTTT. This chain links TRBV24-1 with TRBJ1-1; no clear D. The CDR3 spans 14 residues. Germline V gene sequence: CDR1 KGHDR, CDR2 SFDVKD. Trimming pared 5 bases from V and 5 bases from J, leaving 14 bases between.

The chain uses TRBV7-2 and TRBJ2-1; a weak D match, TRBD2 (5 bases). Germline CDR1 and CDR2: SGHTA and FQGNSA. Trimming took 4 bases from V and 3 from J, leaving 7 bases between them. There are 13 residues in the CDR3. In nucleotides, the CDR3 is TGTGCCAGCAGCTGCCGGGACTACAATGAGCAGTTCTTC. Its translation is CASSCRDYNEQFF.

The chain couples TRBV21-1 to TRBJ2-3; the DNA was not compared with TRBD2, the D call given in the table. TRBV21-1 is annotated as a pseudogene. CDR3 size: 20 residues. Written as DNA, the CDR3 is TGTGCCAGCAGCGCTAAAATGGGACTAGCGGGAGGGCCGGGCACAGACACGCAGTATTTT. Amino acid sequence: CASSAKMGLAGGPGTDTQYF.